This is a list of T cell receptor beta chains from one sample in a study of CD8+CD57+ T cells in acquired aplastic anemia. TCRdb redid the calling of the reads with MiXCR, one entry per CDR3 protein. The sample lists over 40,000 distinct CDR3 sequences, around 73% occurring once. Sequencing was performed on sorted CD4+, CD8+, or CD8+CD57+ T cells (not recorded which) from PBMCs. The receptors stem from a human donor in good health, serving as a control. Both conserved end residues are part of each CDR3. Each record gives: clone size, V gene, J gene, D gene, CDR3 protein, CDR3 DNA. D genes are given only for firm matches. Some rows have no size entry. The others give once, few or many, or a class for an expanded clone.

clone size: few
V gene: TRBV24-1
J gene: TRBJ1-5
D gene: NA
CDR3 protein: CATSDPRAPDQPQHF
CDR3 DNA: TGTGCCACCAGTGACCCCCGGGCCCCTGATCAGCCCCAGCATTTT

clone size: NA
V gene: TRBV19
J gene: TRBJ2-5
D gene: TRBD1
CDR3 protein: CARSTWDRGSRETRYF
CDR3 DNA: TGTGCCCGTAGTACCTGGGACAGGGGTTCCCGGGAGACCCGGTACTTC

clone size: NA
V gene: TRBV10-3
J gene: TRBJ1-1
D gene: TRBD1
CDR3 protein: CAISGEGAGNTEAFF
CDR3 DNA: TGTGCCATCAGTGGGGAGGGGGCGGGGAACACTGAAGCTTTCTTT

clone size: NA
V gene: TRBV10-1
J gene: TRBJ1-2
D gene: NA
CDR3 protein: CASSEDRGYGYTF
CDR3 DNA: TGCGCCAGCAGTGAGGACCGAGGTTATGGCTACACCTTC

clone size: NA
V gene: TRBV10-3
J gene: TRBJ2-1
D gene: NA
CDR3 protein: CAISERAPHEQFF
CDR3 DNA: TGTGCCATCAGTGAAAGAGCCCCCCATGAGCAGTTCTTC

clone size: NA
V gene: TRBV7-9
J gene: TRBJ1-2
D gene: TRBD1
CDR3 protein: CASSQGQIYGYTF
CDR3 DNA: TGTGCCAGCAGCCAGGGACAGATCTATGGCTACACCTTC

clone size: NA
V gene: TRBV15
J gene: TRBJ1-5
D gene: NA
CDR3 protein: CATSREIASPFNQPQHF
CDR3 DNA: TGTGCCACCAGCAGAGAAATTGCCAGCCCTTTCAATCAGCCCCAGCATTTT

clone size: few
V gene: TRBV2
J gene: TRBJ1-2
D gene: NA
CDR3 protein: CAISVEGEGGYTF
CDR3 DNA: TGTGCCATCAGTGTGGAGGGGGAGGGTGGCTACACCTTC

clone size: NA
V gene: TRBV25-1
J gene: TRBJ2-7
D gene: NA
CDR3 protein: CASGSGAGRYEQYF
CDR3 DNA: TGTGCCAGCGGGTCGGGGGCGGGTCGGTACGAGCAGTACTTC

clone size: few
V gene: TRBV29-1
J gene: TRBJ2-7
D gene: NA
CDR3 protein: CSVVTPYEQYF
CDR3 DNA: TGCAGCGTTGTAACCCCCTACGAGCAGTACTTC

clone size: NA
V gene: TRBV29-1
J gene: TRBJ1-1
D gene: NA
CDR3 protein: CSVEVTSWRPLDTEAFF
CDR3 DNA: TGCAGCGTTGAAGTCACTTCCTGGAGGCCTTTGGACACTGAAGCTTTCTTT

clone size: NA
V gene: TRBV7-6
J gene: TRBJ1-5
D gene: NA
CDR3 protein: CASSRQRGADTQHF
CDR3 DNA: TGTGCCAGCAGCCGTCAACGGGGGGCAGATACGCAGCATTTT

clone size: NA
V gene: TRBV7-7
J gene: TRBJ2-1
D gene: NA
CDR3 protein: CASSLTRANEQFF
CDR3 DNA: TGTGCTAGCAGCTTAACCAGGGCGAATGAGCAGTTCTTC

clone size: NA
V gene: TRBV19
J gene: TRBJ1-2
D gene: TRBD1
CDR3 protein: CASIRGGQGGYGYTF
CDR3 DNA: TGTGCCAGTATACGTGGAGGACAGGGAGGCTATGGCTACACCTTC

clone size: NA
V gene: TRBV25-1
J gene: TRBJ2-7
D gene: TRBD2
CDR3 protein: CASSEDETSGRREQYF
CDR3 DNA: TGTGCCAGCAGTGAGGATGAGACTAGCGGGAGGAGGGAGCAGTACTTC

clone size: NA
V gene: TRBV4-1
J gene: TRBJ1-4
D gene: NA
CDR3 protein: CASSFLLSDSREKLFF
CDR3 DNA: TGCGCCAGCAGCTTCTTACTGAGCGACAGTCGCGAAAAACTGTTTTTT

clone size: NA
V gene: TRBV29-1
J gene: TRBJ2-2
D gene: TRBD2
CDR3 protein: CSAQSGRRNTGELFF
CDR3 DNA: TGCAGCGCCCAGAGCGGGAGACGTAACACCGGGGAGCTGTTTTTT

clone size: NA
V gene: TRBV19
J gene: TRBJ1-6
D gene: NA
CDR3 protein: CASSIQGMGSSPLHF
CDR3 DNA: TGTGCCAGTAGTATACAGGGTATGGGTAGTTCACCCCTCCACTTT

clone size: NA
V gene: TRBV24-1
J gene: TRBJ2-1
D gene: TRBD1
CDR3 protein: CATSDPDRVGNEQFF
CDR3 DNA: TGTGCCACCAGTGACCCCGACAGGGTAGGCAATGAGCAGTTCTTC

clone size: many
V gene: TRBV14
J gene: TRBJ2-3
D gene: NA
CDR3 protein: CASSQDQGYWPSTDTQYF
CDR3 DNA: TGTGCCAGCAGCCAGGATCAGGGGTACTGGCCAAGCACAGATACGCAGTATTTT

clone size: once
V gene: TRBV6-5
J gene: TRBJ1-6
D gene: NA
CDR3 protein: CASSYGGGLNSPLHF
CDR3 DNA: TGTGCCAGCAGTTACGGGGGGGGACTGAATTCACCCCTCCACTTT

clone size: many
V gene: TRBV5-8
J gene: TRBJ2-1
D gene: TRBD2
CDR3 protein: CASSLGGSWNEQFF
CDR3 DNA: TGTGCCAGCAGCTTGGGCGGGAGTTGGAATGAGCAGTTCTTC

clone size: NA
V gene: TRBV29-1
J gene: TRBJ2-7
D gene: TRBD2
CDR3 protein: CSVPGTSGEQYF
CDR3 DNA: TGCAGCGTTCCCGGGACTAGCGGCGAGCAGTACTTC

clone size: medium-sized
V gene: TRBV29-1
J gene: TRBJ2-3
D gene: TRBD2
CDR3 protein: CSVAGLAGTTDTQYF
CDR3 DNA: TGCAGCGTTGCGGGACTAGCGGGGACCACAGATACGCAGTATTTT

clone size: NA
V gene: TRBV11-1
J gene: TRBJ2-1
D gene: TRBD2
CDR3 protein: CASRRGGSYNEQFF
CDR3 DNA: TGTGCCAGTAGGCGGGGGGGCTCCTACAATGAGCAGTTCTTC

clone size: NA
V gene: TRBV7-9
J gene: TRBJ1-2
D gene: NA
CDR3 protein: CASSLGLNYGYTF
CDR3 DNA: TGTGCCAGCAGCTTAGGGTTGAACTATGGCTACACCTTC

clone size: once
V gene: TRBV7-3
J gene: TRBJ2-5
D gene: NA
CDR3 protein: CASSVYREETQYF
CDR3 DNA: TGTGCCAGCAGCGTATATAGGGAAGAGACCCAGTACTTC

clone size: NA
V gene: TRBV6-1
J gene: TRBJ1-6
D gene: NA
CDR3 protein: CASSLITSLHF
CDR3 DNA: TGTGCCAGCAGCCTCATAACATCCCTCCACTTT

clone size: once
V gene: TRBV2
J gene: TRBJ2-7
D gene: NA
CDR3 protein: CASSEVLAYEQYF
CDR3 DNA: TGTGCCAGCAGTGAAGTACTAGCATACGAGCAGTACTTC

clone size: NA
V gene: TRBV7-9
J gene: TRBJ1-1
D gene: TRBD1
CDR3 protein: CASSPRGTGPTEAFF
CDR3 DNA: TGTGCCAGCAGCCCCCGGGGGACAGGGCCCACTGAAGCTTTCTTT

clone size: NA
V gene: TRBV25-1
J gene: TRBJ2-3
D gene: NA
CDR3 protein: CASSVGSFEDTQYF
CDR3 DNA: TGTGCCAGCAGTGTCGGCAGTTTTGAGGATACGCAGTATTTT

clone size: NA
V gene: TRBV24-1
J gene: TRBJ2-5
D gene: TRBD2
CDR3 protein: CATSDPSGSGETQYF
CDR3 DNA: TGTGCCACCAGTGATCCTAGCGGGAGCGGAGAGACCCAGTACTTC

clone size: NA
V gene: TRBV14
J gene: TRBJ2-7
D gene: NA
CDR3 protein: CASSQERVGSSYEQYF
CDR3 DNA: TGTGCCAGCAGCCAAGAGAGGGTGGGGAGCTCCTACGAGCAGTACTTC

clone size: once
V gene: TRBV19
J gene: TRBJ1-3
D gene: NA
CDR3 protein: CASQDGRSGNTIYF
CDR3 DNA: TGTGCCAGCCAGGACGGACGCTCTGGAAACACCATATATTTT

clone size: NA
V gene: TRBV25-1
J gene: TRBJ2-7
D gene: TRBD1
CDR3 protein: CASSEFEDRGYEQYF
CDR3 DNA: TGTGCCAGCAGTGAATTCGAGGACAGGGGCTACGAGCAGTACTTC

clone size: once
V gene: TRBV6-4
J gene: TRBJ2-6
D gene: NA
CDR3 protein: CASSDHGNSGANVLTF
CDR3 DNA: TGTGCCAGCAGTGATCACGGCAACTCTGGGGCCAACGTCCTGACTTTC

clone size: NA
V gene: TRBV4-3
J gene: TRBJ2-3
D gene: NA
CDR3 protein: CASSQAGVGDTQYF
CDR3 DNA: TGCGCCAGCAGCCAAGCGGGGGTCGGAGATACGCAGTATTTT

clone size: NA
V gene: TRBV2
J gene: TRBJ2-3
D gene: NA
CDR3 protein: CASSAIPTGGRDTQYF
CDR3 DNA: TGTGCCAGCAGTGCTATCCCTACGGGGGGCCGCGATACGCAGTATTTT

clone size: NA
V gene: TRBV9
J gene: TRBJ2-1
D gene: TRBD2
CDR3 protein: CASSVEPGGKYNEQFF
CDR3 DNA: TGTGCCAGCAGCGTAGAACCCGGGGGGAAATACAATGAGCAGTTCTTC

clone size: NA
V gene: TRBV19
J gene: TRBJ1-6
D gene: TRBD1
CDR3 protein: CAGQGSPLHF
CDR3 DNA: TGTGCCGGACAGGGGTCACCCCTCCACTTT

clone size: NA
V gene: TRBV9
J gene: TRBJ2-7
D gene: TRBD1
CDR3 protein: CASSPQGAAYEQYF
CDR3 DNA: TGTGCCAGCAGCCCGCAGGGGGCCGCCTACGAGCAGTACTTC

clone size: NA
V gene: TRBV27
J gene: TRBJ2-7
D gene: NA
CDR3 protein: CASSFSGRFNNEQYF
CDR3 DNA: TGTGCCAGCAGTTTCTCGGGGAGGTTTAACAACGAGCAGTACTTC

clone size: NA
V gene: TRBV9
J gene: TRBJ2-7
D gene: NA
CDR3 protein: CASSHTEDSYEQYF
CDR3 DNA: TGTGCCAGCAGCCACACGGAGGACTCCTACGAGCAGTACTTC

clone size: NA
V gene: TRBV10-3
J gene: TRBJ2-7
D gene: TRBD1
CDR3 protein: CASSLTGGFYEQCF
CDR3 DNA: TGTGCCAGCAGTTTAACAGGGGGCTTCTACGAGCAGTGCTTC

clone size: few
V gene: TRBV10-3
J gene: TRBJ2-3
D gene: TRBD1
CDR3 protein: CAIGQGYNEQYF
CDR3 DNA: TGTGCCATCGGACAGGGCTACAATGAGCAGTATTTT

clone size: once
V gene: TRBV10-3
J gene: TRBJ2-7
D gene: NA
CDR3 protein: CAISQGGADSYEQYF
CDR3 DNA: TGTGCCATCAGTCAAGGGGGGGCGGATAGTTACGAGCAGTACTTC

clone size: NA
V gene: TRBV5-4
J gene: TRBJ1-2
D gene: NA
CDR3 protein: CASGGQRGYTF
CDR3 DNA: TGTGCCAGCGGAGGACAACGGGGCTACACCTTC

clone size: NA
V gene: TRBV19
J gene: TRBJ1-2
D gene: NA
CDR3 protein: CASSIGYRLNYGYTF
CDR3 DNA: TGTGCCAGTAGTATAGGCTACAGGCTTAACTATGGCTACACCTTC

clone size: once
V gene: TRBV7-9
J gene: TRBJ2-7
D gene: NA
CDR3 protein: CASSQSTYEQYF
CDR3 DNA: TGTGCCAGCAGTCAGAGTACCTACGAGCAGTACTTC

clone size: few
V gene: TRBV2
J gene: TRBJ2-7
D gene: NA
CDR3 protein: CASSEWYRAYEQYF
CDR3 DNA: TGTGCCAGCAGTGAATGGTACAGAGCCTACGAGCAGTACTTC

clone size: NA
V gene: TRBV10-3
J gene: TRBJ2-5
D gene: NA
CDR3 protein: CAIRTTAGETQYF
CDR3 DNA: TGTGCCATCCGCACGACTGCAGGGGAGACCCAGTACTTC

clone size: NA
V gene: TRBV2
J gene: TRBJ2-1
D gene: TRBD1
CDR3 protein: CASRDRAYNEQFF
CDR3 DNA: TGTGCCAGCAGGGACAGGGCATACAATGAGCAGTTCTTC

clone size: NA
V gene: TRBV9
J gene: TRBJ2-5
D gene: NA
CDR3 protein: CASSVGLLGETQYF
CDR3 DNA: TGTGCCAGCAGCGTAGGCCTCCTTGGGGAGACCCAGTACTTC